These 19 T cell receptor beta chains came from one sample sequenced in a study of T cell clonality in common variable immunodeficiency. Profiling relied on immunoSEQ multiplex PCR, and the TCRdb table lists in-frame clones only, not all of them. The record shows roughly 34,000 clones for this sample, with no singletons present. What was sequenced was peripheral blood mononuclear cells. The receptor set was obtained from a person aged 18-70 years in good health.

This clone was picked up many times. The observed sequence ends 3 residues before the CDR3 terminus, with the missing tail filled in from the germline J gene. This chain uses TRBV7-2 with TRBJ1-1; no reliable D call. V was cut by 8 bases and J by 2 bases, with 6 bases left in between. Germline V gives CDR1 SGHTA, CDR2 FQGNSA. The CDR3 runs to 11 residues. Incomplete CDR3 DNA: TGTGCCAGCGCGATAAACACTGAA. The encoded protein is CASAINTE. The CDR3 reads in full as CASAINTEAFF.

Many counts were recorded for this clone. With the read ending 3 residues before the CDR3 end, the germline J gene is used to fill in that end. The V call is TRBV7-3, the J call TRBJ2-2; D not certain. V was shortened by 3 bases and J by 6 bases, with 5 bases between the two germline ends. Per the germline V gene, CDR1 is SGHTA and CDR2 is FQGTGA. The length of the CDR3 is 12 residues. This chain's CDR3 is CASSFIPGELFF. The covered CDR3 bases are TGTGCCAGCAGCTTTATTCCCGGGGAG.

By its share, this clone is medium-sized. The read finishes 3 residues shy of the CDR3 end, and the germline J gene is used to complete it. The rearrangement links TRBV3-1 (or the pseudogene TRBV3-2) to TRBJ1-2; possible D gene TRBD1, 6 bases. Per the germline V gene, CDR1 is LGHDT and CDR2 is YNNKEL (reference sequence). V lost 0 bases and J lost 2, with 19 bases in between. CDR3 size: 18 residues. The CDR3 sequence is CASSQDRSPDSANYGYTF. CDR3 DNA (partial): TGTGCCAGCAGCCAAGATCGATCCCCGGACAGCGCCAACTATGGC.

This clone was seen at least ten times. The CDR3 reads CASSGTGGFEETQYF. The covered CDR3 bases are TGTGCCAGCAGCGGGACAGGGGGTTTTGAAGAGACC. The chain is built from TRBV5-6 and TRBJ2-5; TRBD1 aligns across 11 bases. Read coverage stops 3 residues before the CDR3 terminus; the germline J gene supplies the remainder. CDR1 is SGHDT and CDR2 is YYEEEE in the germline V gene. CDR3 length: 15 amino acids. V was clipped by 4 bases and J by 3 bases; unmatched bases: 5.

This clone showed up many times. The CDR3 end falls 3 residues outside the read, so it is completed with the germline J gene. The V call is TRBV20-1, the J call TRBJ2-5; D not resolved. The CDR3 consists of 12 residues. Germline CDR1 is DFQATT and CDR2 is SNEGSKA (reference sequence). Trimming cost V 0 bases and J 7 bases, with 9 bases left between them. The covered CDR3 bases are TGCAGTGCTAGAGAGCGGTTGGGGACC. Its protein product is CSARERLGT. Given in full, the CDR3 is CSARERLGTQYF.

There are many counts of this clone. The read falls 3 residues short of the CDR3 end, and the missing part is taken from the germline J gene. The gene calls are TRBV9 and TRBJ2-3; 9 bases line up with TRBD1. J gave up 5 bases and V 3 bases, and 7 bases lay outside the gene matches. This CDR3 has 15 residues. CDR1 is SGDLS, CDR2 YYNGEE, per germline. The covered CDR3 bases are TGTGCCAGCAGCGCAGACAGGGGGAGAGGAGATACG. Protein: CASSADRGRGDT. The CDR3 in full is CASSADRGRGDTQYF.

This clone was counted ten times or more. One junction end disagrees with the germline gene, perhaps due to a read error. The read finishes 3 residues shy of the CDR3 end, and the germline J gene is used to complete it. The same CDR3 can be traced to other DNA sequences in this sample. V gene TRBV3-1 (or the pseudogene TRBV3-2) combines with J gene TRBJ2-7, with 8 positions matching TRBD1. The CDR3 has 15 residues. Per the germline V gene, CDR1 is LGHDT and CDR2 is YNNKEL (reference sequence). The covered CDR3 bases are TGTGCCAGCAGTCAAGGACAGGGTGGGTCCTACGAG. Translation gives CASSQGQGGSYE. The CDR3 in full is CASSQGQGGSYEQYF.

CDR3 DNA (partial): TGTGCCAGCAGCTTAGAGGGGTTTGGT. This codes for CASSLEGFG. The entire CDR3 protein is CASSLEGFGQYF. The chain links TRBV7-9 to TRBJ2-4; TRBD1 is a possible D gene (5 bases). The CDR3 end falls 3 residues outside the read, so it is completed with the germline J gene. The CDR3 covers 12 residues. Germline V gives CDR1 SEHNR, CDR2 FQNEAQ (reference sequence).

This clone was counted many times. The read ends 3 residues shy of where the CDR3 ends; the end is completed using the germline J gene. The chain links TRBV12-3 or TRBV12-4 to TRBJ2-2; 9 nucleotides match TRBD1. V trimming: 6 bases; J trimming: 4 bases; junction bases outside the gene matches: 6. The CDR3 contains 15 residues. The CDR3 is CASSPDRGVTGELFF. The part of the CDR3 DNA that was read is TGTGCCAGCAGCCCGGACAGGGGTGTCACCGGGGAG.

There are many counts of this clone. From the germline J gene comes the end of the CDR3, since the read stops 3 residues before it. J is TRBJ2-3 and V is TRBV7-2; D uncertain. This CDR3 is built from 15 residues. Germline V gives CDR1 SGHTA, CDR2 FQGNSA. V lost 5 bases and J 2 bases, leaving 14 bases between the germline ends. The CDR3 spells CASSPQLRITDTQYF. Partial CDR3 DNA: TGTGCCAGCAGCCCACAGTTACGGATCACAGATACG.

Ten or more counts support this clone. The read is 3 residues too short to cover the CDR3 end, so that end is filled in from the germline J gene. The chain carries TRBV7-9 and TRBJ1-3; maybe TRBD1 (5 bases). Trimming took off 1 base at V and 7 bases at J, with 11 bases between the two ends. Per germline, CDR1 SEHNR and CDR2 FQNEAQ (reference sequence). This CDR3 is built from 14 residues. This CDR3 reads CASSLGGSWNTIYF. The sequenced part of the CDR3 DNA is TGTGCCAGCAGCTTAGGGGGCAGTTGGAACACC.

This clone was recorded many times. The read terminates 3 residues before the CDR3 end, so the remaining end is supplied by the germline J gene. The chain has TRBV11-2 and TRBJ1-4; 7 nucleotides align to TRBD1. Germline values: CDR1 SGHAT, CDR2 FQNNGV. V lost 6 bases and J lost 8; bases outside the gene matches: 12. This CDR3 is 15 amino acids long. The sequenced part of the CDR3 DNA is TGTGCCAGCAGGCCTCTGGGCAGGGGGTCGGAAAAA. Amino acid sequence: CASRPLGRGSEK. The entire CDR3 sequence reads CASRPLGRGSEKLFF. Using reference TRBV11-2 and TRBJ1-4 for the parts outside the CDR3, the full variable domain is EAGVAQSPRYKIIEKRQSVAFWCNPISGHATLYWYQQILGQGPKLLIQFQNNGVVDDSQLPKDRFSAERLKGVDSTLKIQPAKLEDSAVYLCASRPLGRGSEKLFFGSGTQLSVL.

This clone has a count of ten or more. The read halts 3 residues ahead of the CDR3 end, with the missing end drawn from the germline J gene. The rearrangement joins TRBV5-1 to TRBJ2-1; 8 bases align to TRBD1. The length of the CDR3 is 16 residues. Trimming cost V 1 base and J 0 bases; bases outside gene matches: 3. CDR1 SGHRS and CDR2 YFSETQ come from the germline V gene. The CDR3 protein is CASSLSDRGSYNEQFF. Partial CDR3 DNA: TGCGCCAGCAGCTTGAGTGACAGGGGCTCCTACAATGAG.

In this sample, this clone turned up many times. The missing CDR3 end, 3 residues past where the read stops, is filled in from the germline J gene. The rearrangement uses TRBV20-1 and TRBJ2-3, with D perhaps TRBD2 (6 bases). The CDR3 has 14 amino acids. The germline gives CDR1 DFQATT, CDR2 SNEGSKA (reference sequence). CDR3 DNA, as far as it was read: TGCAATTGCGGGGCTTTGAATCTACCAGATACG. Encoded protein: CNCGALNLPDT. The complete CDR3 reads CNCGALNLPDTQYF.

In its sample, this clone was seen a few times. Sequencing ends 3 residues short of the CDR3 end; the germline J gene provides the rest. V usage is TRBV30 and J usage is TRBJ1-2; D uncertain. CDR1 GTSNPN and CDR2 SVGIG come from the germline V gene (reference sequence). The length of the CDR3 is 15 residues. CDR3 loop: CAWSALISSYNDYTF. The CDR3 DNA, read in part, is TGTGCCTGGAGTGCCCTGATTAGCTCCTACAATGAC.

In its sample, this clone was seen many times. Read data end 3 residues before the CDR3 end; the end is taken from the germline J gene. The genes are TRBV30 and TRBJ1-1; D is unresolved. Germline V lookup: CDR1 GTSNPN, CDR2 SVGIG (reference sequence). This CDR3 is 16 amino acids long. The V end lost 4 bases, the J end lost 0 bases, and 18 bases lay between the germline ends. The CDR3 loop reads CAWMIGPSLMNTEAFF. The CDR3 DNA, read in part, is TGTGCCTGGATGATAGGGCCCTCCCTGATGAACACTGAA.

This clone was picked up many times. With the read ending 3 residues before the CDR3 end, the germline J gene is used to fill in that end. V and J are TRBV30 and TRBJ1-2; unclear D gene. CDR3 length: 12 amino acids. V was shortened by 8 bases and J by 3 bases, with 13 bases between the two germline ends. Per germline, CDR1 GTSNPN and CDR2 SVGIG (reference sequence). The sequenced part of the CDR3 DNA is TGTGCCGACCGGCTGGCGGACTATGGC. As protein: CADRLADYG. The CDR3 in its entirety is CADRLADYGYTF.

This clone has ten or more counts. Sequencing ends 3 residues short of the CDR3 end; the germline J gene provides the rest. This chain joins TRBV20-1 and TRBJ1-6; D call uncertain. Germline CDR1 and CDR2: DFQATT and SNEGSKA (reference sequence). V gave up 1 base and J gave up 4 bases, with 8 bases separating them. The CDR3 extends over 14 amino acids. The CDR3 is CSARGAGYNSPLHF. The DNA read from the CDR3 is TGCAGTGCTAGAGGGGCAGGATATAATTCACCC.

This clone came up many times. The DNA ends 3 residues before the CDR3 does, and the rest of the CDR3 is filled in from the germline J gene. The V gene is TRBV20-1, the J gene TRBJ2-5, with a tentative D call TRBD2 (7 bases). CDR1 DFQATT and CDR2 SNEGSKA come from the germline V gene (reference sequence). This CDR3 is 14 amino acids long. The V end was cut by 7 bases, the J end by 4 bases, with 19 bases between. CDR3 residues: CSVRPGVAGETQYF. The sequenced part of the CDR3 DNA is TGCAGTGTCCGTCCAGGGGTAGCGGGAGAGACC.